These T cell receptor beta chains were read from a single sample in a study of OX40 agonist ivuxolimab in advanced cancers. Assay: immunoSEQ multiplex PCR; the TCRdb copy retains only in-frame clones and omits some. The repertoire holds more than 75,000 clones, with around 80% as singletons. Specimen: CD4+ or CD8+ T cells sorted from blood, collected in a trial of the OX40 agonist ivuxolimab. The receptors come from an adult with an advanced solid tumor such as melanoma, head and neck, liver or kidney cancer. Both conserved end residues are part of each CDR3. D genes are given only for firm matches. Clone sizes are given selectively: once, few, many, or a class where the clone is expanded.

CDR3nt	CDR3aa	j_gene	d_gene	len	v_gene	abundance
TGTGCCAGCTCACGGACAGGTGATAACACTGAAGCTTTCTTT	CASSRTGDNTEAFF	TRBJ1-1	TRBD1	14	TRBV18	NA
TGTGCCACCAGCAGAGGGGGCAGCTCGGACACTGAAGCTTTCTTT	CATSRGGSSDTEAFF	TRBJ1-1	NA	15	TRBV15	NA
TGTGCCAGCAGTTTCGGAGGGCTTCTAAGAAACACTGAAGCTTTCTTT	CASSFGGLLRNTEAFF	TRBJ1-1	NA	16	TRBV27	NA
TGTGCCAGCAGCCCCCCGGGGAGGGAAAGCCTCCACTTT	CASSPPGRESLHF	TRBJ1-6	NA	13	TRBV5-4	NA
TGTGCCAGTAGTGGGGACAGGGGAGTTCTTATGAACACTGAAGCTTTCTTT	CASSGDRGVLMNTEAFF	TRBJ1-1	TRBD1	17	TRBV19	NA
TGTGCCAGCAGCTTAGGTTCCTCCTGGGGCACTGAAGCTTTCTTT	CASSLGSSWGTEAFF	TRBJ1-1	NA	15	TRBV11-2	NA
TGTGCCAGCAGCCAAGAGGGAGGGGGAGCTGCGGATACGCAGTATTTT	CASSQEGGGAADTQYF	TRBJ2-3	NA	16	TRBV5-4	NA
TGTGCCAGCGTGGGTACGACAGGGCTAGGCTACACCTTC	CASVGTTGLGYTF	TRBJ1-2	TRBD1	13	TRBV2	NA
TGTGCCAGCAGTTCCTTCCGGGACTATTCAGAGACCCAGTACTTC	CASSSFRDYSETQYF	TRBJ2-5	TRBD2	15	TRBV27	NA
TGTGCCAGCAGTGAATCGGGGAGGCGCTATGGCTACACCTTC	CASSESGRRYGYTF	TRBJ1-2	NA	14	TRBV2	NA
TGTGCCAGCAGCATCGGGACCCGACAGTACAGCCACGAGCAGTACTTC	CASSIGTRQYSHEQYF	TRBJ2-7	NA	16	TRBV5-5	NA
TGTGCCAGCAGTCTCACGGGACAGGGTAGTAATGAGCAGTTCTTC	CASSLTGQGSNEQFF	TRBJ2-1	TRBD1	15	TRBV28	NA
TGTGCCAGCAGCTTAGATCATCAGCCCCAGCATTTT	CASSLDHQPQHF	TRBJ1-5	NA	12	TRBV7-4	NA
TGCAGCATGAGGGGGCACGGTGGAAACACCATATATTTT	CSMRGHGGNTIYF	TRBJ1-3	TRBD1	13	TRBV29-1	NA
TGTGCCAGCAGCTTGGTGGGCTCTGGGGCCAACGTCCTGACTTTC	CASSLVGSGANVLTF	TRBJ2-6	NA	15	TRBV5-4	NA
TGCAGCGTTGGGGGGATTGGGACCTACGAGCAGTACTTC	CSVGGIGTYEQYF	TRBJ2-7	NA	13	TRBV29-1	NA
TGTGCCAGCAGCCAAGAGAGCCCTCCGAACACCGGGGAGCTGTTTTTT	CASSQESPPNTGELFF	TRBJ2-2	NA	16	TRBV4-2	once
TGTGCCAGCAGCTTAGTACTAGCGGGGGGGATAAGTCAAGAGACCCAGTACTTC	CASSLVLAGGISQETQYF	TRBJ2-5	TRBD2	18	TRBV7-2	NA
TGCGCCAGCAGCTTGGACGGCAGGGGAGGAGTAAAACTGTTTTTT	CASSLDGRGGVKLFF	TRBJ1-4	NA	15	TRBV5-1	once
TGTGCCAGCAGCTTAGACGGGAGCTCTGGAAACACCATATATTTT	CASSLDGSSGNTIYF	TRBJ1-3	NA	15	TRBV11-1	NA
TGTGCCAGCTCACGACAGGGTGACAATCAGCCCCAGCATTTT	CASSRQGDNQPQHF	TRBJ1-5	TRBD1	14	TRBV18	NA
TGTGCCAGCGGCCGACTGCTGGGGGACTATGGCTACACCTTC	CASGRLLGDYGYTF	TRBJ1-2	NA	14	TRBV7-2	NA
TGCGCCAGCAGCCGGGGGGGATTCTCCTACAATGAGCAGTTCTTC	CASSRGGFSYNEQFF	TRBJ2-1	TRBD2	15	TRBV5-1	NA
TGTGCCAGGTCTTTCATCGCGTCTAATCAGCCCCAGCATTTT	CARSFIASNQPQHF	TRBJ1-5	NA	14	TRBV7-7	NA
TGCGCCAGCAGTACTACCGGGACAGGGGCCAATCAGCCCCAGCATTTT	CASSTTGTGANQPQHF	TRBJ1-5	TRBD1	16	TRBV10-2	NA
TGCGCCAGCAGCTTGGGGAACAGCAGGATAAGCTATGGCTACACCTTC	CASSLGNSRISYGYTF	TRBJ1-2	NA	16	TRBV5-1	NA
TGTGCCAGCTCACCGTCCACAGGGGCTAACTATGGCTACACCTTC	CASSPSTGANYGYTF	TRBJ1-2	TRBD1	15	TRBV18	NA
TGTGCCAGCAGTACCGGACAGGGAAGGACTGAAGCTTTCTTT	CASSTGQGRTEAFF	TRBJ1-1	TRBD1	14	TRBV6-5	NA
TGTGCCAGCAGTTTACACAGCAAAAATGAAAAACTGTTTTTT	CASSLHSKNEKLFF	TRBJ1-4	NA	14	TRBV28	NA
TGTGCCAGCAGTCCTCGGGACACTAATGAAAAACTGTTTTTT	CASSPRDTNEKLFF	TRBJ1-4	NA	14	TRBV6-5	NA
TGTGCCAGCAGCTTAGTGGGGACAGGGTCGTACGAGCAGTACTTC	CASSLVGTGSYEQYF	TRBJ2-7	TRBD1	15	TRBV11-2	NA
TGTGCCAGTAGCCCCATCTGGTGGCTGGGGATGAACACCGGGGAGCTGTTTTTT	CASSPIWWLGMNTGELFF	TRBJ2-2	NA	18	TRBV19	NA
TGTGCCAGCAGCTTATTCCGGGGGAGATTAGATACGCAGTATTTT	CASSLFRGRLDTQYF	TRBJ2-3	NA	15	TRBV7-2	NA
TGTGCCAGCAGCCAAAGAGAGGGATTCGGCAATCAGCCCCAGCATTTT	CASSQREGFGNQPQHF	TRBJ1-5	NA	16	TRBV5-4	NA
TGTGCCAGCGCAGAAAACTATGGCTACACCTTC	CASAENYGYTF	TRBJ1-2	NA	11	TRBV6-1	NA
TGTGCCAGCAGCCCCGGCACGGGGGGGACAGATACGCAGTATTTT	CASSPGTGGTDTQYF	TRBJ2-3	TRBD2	15	TRBV7-3	NA
TGTGCCAGCAGCTTCTGGGCTGCGGATACGCAGTATTTT	CASSFWAADTQYF	TRBJ2-3	NA	13	TRBV7-2	NA
TGTGCCAGCAGTTTTGGGATGAAGGTCAATGGCTACACCTTC	CASSFGMKVNGYTF	TRBJ1-2	NA	14	TRBV27	NA
TGTGCCAGCAGCTCCCAGCCAGAGACCCAGTACTTC	CASSSQPETQYF	TRBJ2-5	NA	12	TRBV7-2	NA
TGCGCCAGCAGCTCGGGGGACAGCTACAATGAGCAGTTCTTC	CASSSGDSYNEQFF	TRBJ2-1	NA	14	TRBV5-1	NA
NA	CSVEWGGGTDLRVF	TRBJ1-4	NA	14	TRBV29-1	NA
TGTGCCAGAAGCTTGGCGATCACTAACTCCACAGATACGCAGTATTTT	CARSLAITNSTDTQYF	TRBJ2-3	NA	16	TRBV5-3	NA
TGTGCCAGCAGCTACGGACAGGCCCTCTACGAGCAGTACTTC	CASSYGQALYEQYF	TRBJ2-7	TRBD1	14	TRBV7-2	NA
TGTGCCACTAGACTAGCGGGGGGGCAAGAGACCCAGTACTTC	CATRLAGGQETQYF	TRBJ2-5	TRBD2	14	TRBV13	NA
TGTGCCAGCAGTCCACAGATCGACACTGAAGCTTTCTTT	CASSPQIDTEAFF	TRBJ1-1	NA	13	TRBV6-5	NA
TGTGCCAGCAGCCTCCGGGCCGGGAGGAGGGGTACTGAAGCTTTCTTT	CASSLRAGRRGTEAFF	TRBJ1-1	NA	16	TRBV7-2	NA
TGTGCCAGCAGAGCGGAAGTGCTACGTGAGCAGTACTTC	CASRAEVLREQYF	TRBJ2-7	NA	13	TRBV2	NA
TGTGCCAGCAGCTTTGGACAGGGGATTGGAAACACCATATATTTT	CASSFGQGIGNTIYF	TRBJ1-3	TRBD1	15	TRBV7-2	NA
TGCGCCAGCAGCCAAGAATACAATCAGCCCCAGCATTTT	CASSQEYNQPQHF	TRBJ1-5	NA	13	TRBV4-3	NA
TGTGCCAGCTCACCACAGGGCAGCCAAGAGACCCAGTACTTC	CASSPQGSQETQYF	TRBJ2-5	NA	14	TRBV18	NA
TGTGCCAGCAGTGAACTGGCTGAAGCTTTCTTT	CASSELAEAFF	TRBJ1-1	NA	11	TRBV2	NA
TGTGCCAGCAGCTTAGCTAGGCAGGGGAACACTGAAGCTTTCTTT	CASSLARQGNTEAFF	TRBJ1-1	NA	15	TRBV7-9	NA
TGTGCCAGCAGCCCCGCGGGGGCAGGAGGCTACACCTTC	CASSPAGAGGYTF	TRBJ1-2	NA	13	TRBV9	NA
TGTGCCAGCAGCTTCGGACAGGGCACAGATACGCAGTATTTT	CASSFGQGTDTQYF	TRBJ2-3	TRBD1	14	TRBV5-4	once
TGCAGCGTGGTCCTTCCAGGGTCGGAGACCCAGTACTTC	CSVVLPGSETQYF	TRBJ2-5	NA	13	TRBV29-1	NA